This T cell receptor beta chain was documented in a study of beta chain features in type 1 diabetes. Expressed TCRB transcripts were sequenced because the isolated RNA had all been reverse transcribed beforehand. The repertoire was sequenced with immunoSEQ multiplex PCR; TCRdb's copy has only in-frame clones and lacks some. The table lists more than 550,000 clones, around 15% of them singletons. The CDR3 is made up of 12 amino acids. V gave up 6 bases and J gave up 5 bases, with 10 bases separating them. CDR1 is SQVTM and CDR2 is ANQGSEA in the germline V gene. For this clone: Its antigen remains unknown.

Regarding the study as a whole: The influence of HLA type on TCRB rearrangement stayed undetermined. All four CD4+ subsets from Type 1 diabetes patients carried moderately but significantly shorter TCRB CDR3s.

The V call is TRBV29-1, the J call TRBJ2-2; D unresolved. The sample comprised naive CD4+ T cells from blood. The TCR was taken from a young man with type 1 diabetes. The CDR3 coding sequence is TGCAGCGTCCAACCAATTACCGGGGAGCTGTTTTTT. Translating gives CSVQPITGELFF.